The clone carrying this T cell receptor (beta chain) was observed a single time. Its antigen is unidentified. Germline V gene data show CDR1 as MRHNA and CDR2 as SNTAGT. This CDR3 has 14 amino acids. Germline trimming cut 5 bases from V and 2 bases from J; bases unmatched to any gene: 1. This sample is part of a study of T cell responses to AZD1222 COVID-19 vaccine. The table came from immunoSEQ multiplex PCR; TCRdb's copy has only in-frame clones and leaves some out. Here the sample spans 100,000 to 150,000 clones, 85% to 90% being singletons. General observations from the study: Without day 14 samples, only post-peak T cell repertoires were studied. The span of vaccine-associated CD4 TCRs extended across spike, with dominance at 160-218 and 743-854.

The chain carries TRBV6-4 and TRBJ2-1, with 9 nucleotides matching TRBD2. The TCR comes from an adult who received the AZD1222 COVID-19 vaccine. Sequencing was performed on peripheral blood, taken 28 days after the second AZD1222 dose. The CDR3 loop is CASSSSGAYNEQFF. As DNA, the CDR3 is TGTGCCAGCAGTTCTAGCGGGGCCTACAATGAGCAGTTCTTC.